This T cell receptor (beta chain) originates from a study of T cell changes during pregnancy in multiple sclerosis. Generated by immunoSEQ multiplex PCR, the TCRdb table keeps only in-frame clones and is missing some. Of 40,000 to 50,000 clones listed, about 90% were seen once; the top ten hold approximately 0.41%. The germline CDR1 and CDR2 sequences are SGHTA and FQGNSA. Between the trimmed V and J ends, which lost 1 base and 4 bases, there was a span of 13 bases. The CDR3 is made up of 16 amino acids. This clone was seen a single time. The chain joins TRBV7-2 to TRBJ1-4, with D possibly being TRBD1 (5 bases). Sequenced material: CD4+ T cells from peripheral blood mononuclear cells, taken in the second trimester of pregnancy. The sequence was obtained from a female donor in good health, enrolled as a control in a pregnancy study. DNA of the CDR3: TGTGCCAGCAGCTTAGGCAGGCTAGGGGATAATGAAAAACTGTTTTTT. It specifies CASSLGRLGDNEKLFF. Based on the CDR3 plus reference TRBV7-2 and TRBJ1-4, the full variable domain is GAGVSQSPSNKVTEKGKDVELRCDPISGHTALYWYRQSLGQGLEFLIYFQGNSAPDKSGLPSDRFSAERTGGSVSTLTIQRTQQEDSAVYLCASSLGRLGDNEKLFFGSGTQLSVL.